Listed below are T cell receptor beta chains from one sample, sequenced in a study of human CD8 memory T cell subsets. From the 5' RACE reads, TCRdb lists one entry per CDR3 protein and no DNA. This table lists 9,000 to 15,000 distinct CDR3 sequences. Sequencing used CD8+ T cells from PBMCs. The receptors were gathered from a human donor in good health. Each CDR3 is given with its conserved first and last residue. The order of the fields is clone size, V gene, J gene, CDR3 protein. Some rows mark clone size as missing; the rest say once, few, many or name a class of expanded clone.

>.|TRBV9|TRBJ2-1
CASSVERRESYNEQFF
>.|TRBV29-1|TRBJ2-7
CSVEGGLAAEQYF
>medium-sized|TRBV28|TRBJ2-5
CASSFGSGTIQYF
>.|TRBV7-8|TRBJ2-7
CASSLESGGQQYF
>.|TRBV6-1|TRBJ1-3
CASSESTNSGNTIYF
>.|TRBV29-1|TRBJ1-2
CSVERDDYGYTF
>.|TRBV27|TRBJ2-7
CASRGQGATYEQYF
>.|TRBV12-3/TRBV12-4|TRBJ2-5
CASSSTWQGGTETQYF
>.|TRBV27|TRBJ2-1
CASSSGLPVYNEQFF
>.|TRBV7-2|TRBJ2-1
CASSPRWGVSNEQFF
>.|TRBV4-2|TRBJ2-1
CASSQEAGEPFYNEQFF
>.|TRBV6-2/TRBV6-3|TRBJ1-2
CASSSGPPGGGYTF
>.|TRBV12-1|TRBJ1-2
CASSLRQVAPHNYGYTF
>.|TRBV4-3|TRBJ2-7
CASSPGLAGGTYEQYF
>.|TRBV20-1|TRBJ2-5
CSARLLGRETQYF
>medium-sized|TRBV24-1|TRBJ2-2
CATSDLWSTGELFF
>.|TRBV4-2|TRBJ2-5
CASSQVGAGREFQETQYF
>.|TRBV7-9|TRBJ1-1
CASSLQDGAFF
>medium-sized|TRBV29-1|TRBJ2-5
CSVEGLDQETQYF
>.|TRBV7-8|TRBJ1-1
CASSLRTGLPFF
>.|TRBV11-2|TRBJ2-3
CASSTGNSEVTSDTQYF
>.|TRBV12-3/TRBV12-4|TRBJ2-5
CASSLDLGGRGQETQYF
>.|TRBV20-1|TRBJ2-5
CSARGRREWETQYF
>.|TRBV9|TRBJ2-3
CASSAGQVSTDTQYF
>.|TRBV4-3|TRBJ2-3
CASSQGQVLAIPTDTQYF
>.|TRBV18|TRBJ2-1
CASSLLLETQRTQQFF
>.|TRBV24-1|TRBJ2-2
CATKRDENTGELFF
>medium-sized|TRBV7-9|TRBJ2-7
CASTLTSGKYSYEQYF
>.|TRBV7-3|TRBJ2-3
CASRRGEWDTQYF
>medium-sized|TRBV29-1|TRBJ1-2
CSVGSGSDYGYTF
>.|TRBV20-1|TRBJ2-3
CSAGDRGTDTQYF
>.|TRBV12-3/TRBV12-4|TRBJ2-3
CATDRAGRSSTDTQYF
>.|TRBV30|TRBJ2-7
CAWSDPYEQYF
>.|TRBV7-2|TRBJ2-2
CASSLHPGLAGGPGGELFF
>medium-sized|TRBV9|TRBJ1-1
CASSATAGIGTEAFF
>medium-sized|TRBV25-1|TRBJ2-2
CASSAWDPNTGELFF
>.|TRBV19|TRBJ2-1
CASSMGKHNEQFF
>.|TRBV15|TRBJ2-1
CATEQGLSNNEQFF
>.|TRBV4-1|TRBJ2-7
CASSQEYRSSYEQYF
>.|TRBV4-3|TRBJ1-4
CASSQEARLTNEKLFF
>.|TRBV30|TRBJ2-7
CAWGFEKQEYF
>.|TRBV2|TRBJ2-1
CASRGGLAGLSSYNEQFF
>.|TRBV27|TRBJ2-5
CASSLWVGETQYF
>.|TRBV4-2|TRBJ2-1
CASSQALVNEQFF
>.|TRBV12-3/TRBV12-4|TRBJ2-1
CASSSTLAGGVNEQFF
>.|TRBV4-2|TRBJ2-7
CASSQDIVEGSVYEQYF
>.|TRBV3-1|TRBJ2-1
CASSQGHNYNEQFF
>.|TRBV11-2|TRBJ2-7
CASSLAGHTYEQYF
>.|TRBV29-1|TRBJ1-1
CTVVLPGTEAFF